The 8 T cell receptor beta chains below come from one sample, sequenced in a study of cytomegalovirus exposure and HLA in healthy donors. The PCR had 60 Vbeta and 13 Jbeta primers. The protocol was immunoSEQ multiplex PCR, while the TCRdb copy is restricted to in-frame clones and leaves out a portion. The sample holds 140,000 to 150,000 clones, 8.5% to 10% seen once. What was sequenced was PBMCs. The receptors originated from a middle-aged man in good health and CMV-seronegative.

This clone was seen a few times. This rearrangement joins TRBV28 to TRBJ1-1, with a possible D match to TRBD1 (6 bases). The germline V gene has CDR1 MDHEN and CDR2 SYDVKM. V was trimmed by 7 bases and J by 0 bases, leaving 12 bases between them. CDR3 size: 14 residues. The CDR3 region is CASILTGVNTEAFF. The CDR3 coding sequence is TGTGCCAGCATCCTGACAGGAGTGAACACTGAAGCTTTCTTT.

The rearrangement uses TRBV5-4 and TRBJ1-4; possibly TRBD1 for D (6 bases). The length of the CDR3 is 15 residues. With 2 bases removed from V and 7 bases from J, the gap between germline ends came to 15 bases. CDR1 is SGHNT and CDR2 is YYREEE in the germline V gene (reference sequence). The CDR3 loop reads CASSLGRGAIEKLFF. The CDR3 nucleotides read TGTGCCAGCAGCTTAGGCCGGGGGGCGATTGAAAAACTGTTTTTT.

This clone was counted a few times. The chain couples TRBV6-5 to TRBJ1-3; D may be TRBD1 (5 bases). The length of the CDR3 is 16 residues. Germline V gene data show CDR1 as MNHEY and CDR2 as SVGAGI. Trimming took 0 bases from V and 3 from J, leaving 12 bases between them. CDR3 DNA: TGTGCCAGCAGTTACTCGAGAGCAGGGTTTGGAAACACCATATATTTT. It encodes CASSYSRAGFGNTIYF.

This clone came up a few times. The chain recombines TRBV29-1 with TRBJ1-1; D is possibly TRBD1 (5 bases). Germline V lookup: CDR1 SQVTM, CDR2 ANQGSEA. This CDR3 is built from 13 residues. The V end lost 6 bases, the J end lost 1 base, and 12 bases lay between the germline ends. The CDR3 here is CSVSVGGNTEAFF. The DNA for the CDR3 is TGCAGCGTGTCAGTGGGGGGGAACACTGAAGCTTTCTTT.

The J gene is TRBJ2-5, the V gene TRBV27; 10 bases are shared with TRBD2. Germline assignment: CDR1 MNHEY and CDR2 SMNVEV (reference sequence). CDR3 length equals 17 residues. V shed 1 base, J shed 1 base, and the junction held 6 bases outside the gene matches. CDR3: CASSLLSSGRAQETQYF. Written as DNA, the CDR3 is TGTGCCAGCAGTTTATTAAGCAGCGGGAGGGCCCAAGAGACCCAGTACTTC.

This chain uses TRBV27 with TRBJ2-7, with 9 positions matching TRBD2. Looked up from germline, CDR1 is MNHEY and CDR2 is SMNVEV (reference sequence). With 6 bases clipped from V and 12 bases from J, the junction kept 15 bases outside the gene matches. There are 14 residues in the CDR3. The CDR3 reads CASRALEREAAAYF. In DNA, the CDR3 is TGTGCCAGCAGGGCGCTTGAGCGGGAGGCCGCCGCGTACTTC.

The rearrangement joins TRBV5-1 to TRBJ2-7; D possibly corresponds to TRBD1 (5 bases). CDR1 and CDR2 from the germline V gene are SGHRS and YFSETQ. CDR3 length: 16 residues. Trimming pared 4 bases from V and 4 bases from J, leaving 21 bases between. CDR3 DNA: TGCGCCAGCAGCCGACCCCAGCTTGATCGGACATACGAGCAGTACTTC. Its translation is CASSRPQLDRTYEQYF.

This clone showed up just a few times. The gene calls are TRBV5-8 and TRBJ2-3; D ambiguous. From germline, CDR1 is SGHTS and CDR2 YDEGEE. The V and J ends lost 2 bases and 1 base respectively, with 5 bases between them. The CDR3 runs to 13 residues. The CDR3 DNA follows: TGTGCCAGCAGCTTTCCCGGCACAGATACGCAGTATTTT. It translates to CASSFPGTDTQYF.